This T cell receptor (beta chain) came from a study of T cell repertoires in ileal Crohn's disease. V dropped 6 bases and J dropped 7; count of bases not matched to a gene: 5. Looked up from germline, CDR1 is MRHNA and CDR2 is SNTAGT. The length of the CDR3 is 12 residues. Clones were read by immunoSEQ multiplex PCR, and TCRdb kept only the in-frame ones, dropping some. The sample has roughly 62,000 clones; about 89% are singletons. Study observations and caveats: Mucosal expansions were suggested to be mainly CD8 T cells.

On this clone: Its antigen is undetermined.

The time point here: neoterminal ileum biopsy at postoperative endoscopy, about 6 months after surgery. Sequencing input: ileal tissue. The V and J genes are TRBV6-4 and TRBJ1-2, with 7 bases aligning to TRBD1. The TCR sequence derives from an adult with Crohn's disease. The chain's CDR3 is CASRGQFSGYTF. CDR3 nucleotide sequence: TGTGCCAGCAGGGGACAGTTTTCTGGCTACACCTTC.